This T cell receptor (beta chain) was identified during a study of blood T cell repertoires in COVID-19. Looking at the study overall: Donors in the United States, Italy and Spain gave samples during acute or convalescent COVID-19. The cDNA or gDNA used as material had been derived from T cells, B-cell-depleted T cells, or PBMCs.

Data came from immunoSEQ multiplex PCR; TCRdb stores just in-frame clones and leaves some out. The table has 150,000 to 200,000 clones, more than 85% seen once. Per the germline V gene, CDR1 is KGHSH and CDR2 is LQKENI. The J segment lost 3 bases and the V segment lost 3 bases, leaving 4 bases of the junction unmatched. The CDR3 runs to 14 residues. This clonotype was sampled from a man aged 70-80 years with active or convalescent COVID-19. This chain links TRBV18 with TRBJ2-5; 7 positions match TRBD1. The sample was peripheral blood. CDR3 protein: CASSPLGQEETQYF. CDR3 coding DNA: TGTGCCAGCTCACCCCTTGGACAGGAAGAGACCCAGTACTTC.